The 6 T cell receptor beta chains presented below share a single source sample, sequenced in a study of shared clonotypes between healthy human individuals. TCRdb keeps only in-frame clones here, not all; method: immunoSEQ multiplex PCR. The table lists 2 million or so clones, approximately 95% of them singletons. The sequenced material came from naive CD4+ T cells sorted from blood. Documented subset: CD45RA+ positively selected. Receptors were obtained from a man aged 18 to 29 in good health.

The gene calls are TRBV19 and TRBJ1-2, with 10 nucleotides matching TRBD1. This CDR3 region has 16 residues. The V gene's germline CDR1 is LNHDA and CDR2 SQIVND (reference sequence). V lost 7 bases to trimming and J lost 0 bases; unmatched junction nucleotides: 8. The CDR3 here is CASTRQGATANYGYTF. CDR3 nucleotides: TGTGCCAGTACCCGACAGGGGGCAACAGCTAACTATGGCTACACCTTC.

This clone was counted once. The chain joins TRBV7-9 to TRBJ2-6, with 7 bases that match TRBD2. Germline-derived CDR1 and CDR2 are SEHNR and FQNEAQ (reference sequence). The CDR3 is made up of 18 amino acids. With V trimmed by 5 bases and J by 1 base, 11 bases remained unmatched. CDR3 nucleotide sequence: TGTGCCAGCAGCGAATACGGGGGACTAACTTCTGGGGCCAACGTCCTGACTTTC. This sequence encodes CASSEYGGLTSGANVLTF. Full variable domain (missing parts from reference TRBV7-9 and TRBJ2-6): DTGVSQNPRHKITKRGQNVTFRCDPISEHNRLYWYRQTLGQGPEFLTYFQNEAQLEKSRLLSDRFSAERPKGSFSTLEIQRTEQGDSAMYLCASSEYGGLTSGANVLTFGAGSRLTVL.

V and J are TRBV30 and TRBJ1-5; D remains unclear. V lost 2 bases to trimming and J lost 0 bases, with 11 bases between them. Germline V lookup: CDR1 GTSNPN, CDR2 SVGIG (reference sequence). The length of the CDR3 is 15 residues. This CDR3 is CAWSRELASNQPQHF. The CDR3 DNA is TGTGCCTGGAGTAGGGAACTTGCTAGCAATCAGCCCCAGCATTTT.

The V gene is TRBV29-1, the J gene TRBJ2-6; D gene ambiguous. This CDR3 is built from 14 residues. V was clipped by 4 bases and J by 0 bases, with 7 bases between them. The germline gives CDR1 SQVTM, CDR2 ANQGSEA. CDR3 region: CSVARHSGANVLTF. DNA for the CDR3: TGCAGCGTTGCCAGGCACTCTGGGGCCAACGTCCTGACTTTC.

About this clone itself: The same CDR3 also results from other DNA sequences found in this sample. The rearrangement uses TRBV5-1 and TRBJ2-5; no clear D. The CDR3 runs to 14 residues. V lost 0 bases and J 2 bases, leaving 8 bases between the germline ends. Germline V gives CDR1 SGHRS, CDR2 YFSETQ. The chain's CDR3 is CASSLGRAQETQYF. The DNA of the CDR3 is TGCGCCAGCAGCTTGGGAAGGGCACAAGAGACCCAGTACTTC.

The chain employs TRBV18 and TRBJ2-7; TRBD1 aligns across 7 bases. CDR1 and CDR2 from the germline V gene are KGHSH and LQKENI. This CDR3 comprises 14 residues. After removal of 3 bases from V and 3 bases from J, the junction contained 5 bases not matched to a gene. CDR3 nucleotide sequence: TGTGCCAGCTCACCGACGACAGGGTACTACGAGCAGTACTTC. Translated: CASSPTTGYYEQYF.